The 21 T cell receptor beta chains below come from one sample, sequenced in a study of blood T cell repertoires in COVID-19. TCRdb's copy holds only in-frame clones and misses some; the assay was immunoSEQ multiplex PCR. The table records 80,000 to 100,000 clones, about nine tenths of them present only once. The source material was peripheral blood. These receptors were obtained from a man in his 60s with acute or convalescent COVID-19.

CDR3 sequence: CASSPRGQRNYGYTF. The DNA for the CDR3 is TGCGCCAGCAGCCCCAGGGGACAGCGAAACTATGGCTACACCTTC. The rearrangement links TRBV4-1 to TRBJ1-2; 7 bases map to TRBD1. Looked up from germline, CDR1 is MGHRA and CDR2 is YSYEKL. V shed 4 bases, J shed 2 bases, and the junction held 7 bases outside the gene matches. This CDR3 comprises 15 residues.

This clone was detected a few times. The V gene is TRBV5-1, the J gene TRBJ1-2, with TRBD1 as a possible D gene (6 bases). V lost 4 bases and J lost 7, with 20 bases in between. Germline V CDR1 and CDR2: SGHRS, YFSETQ. The CDR3 runs to 15 residues. CDR3: CASSTDDRSRGGYTF. The DNA of the CDR3 is TGCGCCAGCAGCACCGACGACAGGTCAAGAGGTGGCTACACCTTC.

The chain couples TRBV5-6 to TRBJ1-1, with D maybe TRBD1 (5 bases). The CDR3 totals 13 residues. The V gene's germline CDR1 is SGHDT and CDR2 YYEEEE. V gave up 4 bases and J gave up 4 bases, with 11 bases separating them. CDR3 protein: CASSVTDSTEAFF. CDR3 bases: TGTGCCAGCAGCGTGACAGATTCCACTGAAGCTTTCTTT.

This clone was observed a handful of times. The V gene is TRBV4-1, the J gene TRBJ1-1; 9 bases match TRBD1. The CDR3 is 15 amino acids. Trimming at V came to 0 bases and at J to 6 bases, leaving 5 bases not matched to a gene. Germline V CDR1 and CDR2: MGHRA, YSYEKL. The CDR3 region is CASSQERTGVPEAFF. CDR3 coding DNA: TGCGCCAGCAGCCAAGAGAGGACAGGGGTTCCTGAAGCTTTCTTT.

This rearrangement joins TRBV11-2 to TRBJ1-5; 8 bases map to TRBD1. Trimming cost V 3 bases and J 4 bases; bases outside gene matches: 5. CDR3 length: 15 residues. The V gene's germline CDR1 is SGHAT and CDR2 FQNNGV. CDR3 region: CASSFGQGINQPQHF. The CDR3 nucleotides are TGTGCCAGCAGCTTTGGACAGGGAATTAATCAGCCCCAGCATTTT.

The genes are TRBV2 and TRBJ2-1; a possible D gene is TRBD2 (6 bases). V was clipped by 5 bases and J by 0 bases, with 14 bases between them. Per the germline V gene, CDR1 is SNHLY and CDR2 is FYNNEI. The CDR3 sequence is 16 residues long. CDR3 sequence reads: CASSSLASLSYNEQFF. As DNA, the CDR3 is TGTGCCAGCAGTTCACTAGCCTCACTCTCCTACAATGAGCAGTTCTTC.

This clone was recorded a few times. The V gene is TRBV21-1, the J gene TRBJ1-1; the table's D call of TRBD1 was not tested on the DNA. TRBV21-1 represents a pseudogene. There are 15 residues in the CDR3. This chain's CDR3 is CASSKPQAKGTEAFF. The CDR3 nucleotides are TGTGCCAGCAGCAAACCCCAGGCCAAAGGCACTGAAGCTTTCTTT.

The chain has TRBV6-5 and TRBJ1-1; no definite D call. This CDR3 contains 13 residues. V was cut by 6 bases and J by 5 bases, with 13 bases left in between. Looked up from germline, CDR1 is MNHEY and CDR2 is SVGAGI. DNA of the CDR3: TGTGCCAGCAGGAGACAAGGACTTACTGAAGCTTTCTTT. It specifies CASRRQGLTEAFF.

A single count supports this clone. V is TRBV3-1 (or the pseudogene TRBV3-2) and J is TRBJ2-7; 11 nucleotides match TRBD2. The J segment lost 7 bases and the V segment lost 4 bases, leaving 9 bases of the junction unmatched. The germline CDR1 and CDR2 sequences are LGHDT and YNNKEL (reference sequence). The length of the CDR3 is 15 residues. The CDR3 spells CASSPTSGAQGEQYF. The CDR3 region has the DNA TGTGCCAGCAGCCCGACTAGCGGGGCGCAGGGTGAGCAGTACTTC.

V gene TRBV30 combines with J gene TRBJ1-5, with TRBD1 matching over 7 bases. CDR3 length: 15 amino acids. CDR1 is GTSNPN and CDR2 is SVGIG in the germline V gene (reference sequence). The junction had 10 bases not matched to a gene; V was cut back by 2 bases and J by 6 bases. Here the CDR3 reads CAWSRIGQESQPQHF. The CDR3 DNA follows: TGTGCCTGGAGTAGAATTGGACAGGAGAGTCAGCCCCAGCATTTT.

The chain joins TRBV18 to TRBJ1-1, with no clear D. CDR1 and CDR2 from the germline V gene are KGHSH and LQKENI. This CDR3 has 15 residues. The ends were cut back, 3 bases at V and 0 bases at J, with 11 bases in the middle. This CDR3 is CASSPEAAMNTEAFF. The CDR3 DNA reads TGTGCCAGCTCACCGGAGGCAGCAATGAACACTGAAGCTTTCTTT.

This clone was seen more than once but under ten times. The chain joins TRBV19 to TRBJ1-2; 8 bases are a match to TRBD1. Per germline, CDR1 LNHDA and CDR2 SQIVND (reference sequence). The CDR3 is 15 residues long. J gave up 4 bases and V 3 bases, and 7 bases lay outside the gene matches. CDR3 nucleotides: TGTGCCAGTAGTATCGCGGACAGGGACTCCTATGGCTACACCTTC. It codes for CASSIADRDSYGYTF.

The V and J genes are TRBV5-8 and TRBJ1-2, with D possibly being TRBD1 (5 bases). V shed 2 bases and J shed 7 bases, with 15 bases lying between them. The CDR3 is 14 amino acids. Germline V gene data show CDR1 as SGHTS and CDR2 as YDEGEE. The CDR3 nucleotides are TGTGCCAGCAGCTTAGGCCAAGGGGCATTTGGCTACACCTTC. It is translated as CASSLGQGAFGYTF.

The chain is built from TRBV15 and TRBJ2-7, with D perhaps TRBD1 (6 bases). V was shortened by 0 bases and J by 3 bases, with 12 bases between the two germline ends. This CDR3 comprises 15 residues. Germline assignment: CDR1 LNHNV and CDR2 YYDKDF (reference sequence). In DNA form, the CDR3 reads TGTGCCACCAGCAGAGATAGGCAGGGGAGCTACGAGCAGTACTTC. It encodes CATSRDRQGSYEQYF.

The chain recombines TRBV6-5 with TRBJ1-2; 7 bases align to TRBD1. V dropped 6 bases and J dropped 0; count of bases not matched to a gene: 7. Germline CDR1 and CDR2: MNHEY and SVGAGI. This CDR3 is 15 amino acids long. DNA of the CDR3: TGTGCCAGCAGGAAGGGGACAGAGGCTAACTATGGCTACACCTTC. It specifies CASRKGTEANYGYTF.

The genes are TRBV7-9 and TRBJ1-4, with 7 bases lining up with TRBD1. The CDR3 sequence is 15 residues long. V shed 5 bases, J shed 4 bases, and the junction held 7 bases outside the gene matches. Germline assignment: CDR1 SEHNR and CDR2 FQNEAQ (reference sequence). The CDR3 loop reads CASSPTGTVNEKLFF. In DNA form, the CDR3 reads TGTGCCAGCAGCCCGACCGGGACAGTTAATGAAAAACTGTTTTTT.

CDR3 in amino acids: CASSQPGQGGYTF. The CDR3 DNA sequence: TGTGCCAGCAGCCAACCGGGACAGGGAGGCTACACCTTC. V usage is TRBV3-1 (or the pseudogene TRBV3-2) and J usage is TRBJ1-2; 9 positions agree with TRBD1. The CDR3 is 13 amino acids. V was clipped by 2 bases and J by 8 bases; unmatched bases: 3. Germline V gene lookup returns CDR1 LGHDT and CDR2 YNNKEL (reference sequence).

The chain couples TRBV19 to TRBJ1-4; 12 bases agree with TRBD1. CDR1 and CDR2 from the germline V gene are LNHDA and SQIVND (reference sequence). The V gene end was trimmed by 8 bases and the J gene end by 3 bases; junction bases not matched to a gene: 10. This CDR3 spans 17 amino acids. CDR3 sequence (DNA): TGTGCCAGTTCCGGGACAGGGGGCGCCTTAGCTAATGAAAAACTGTTTTTT. This sequence encodes CASSGTGGALANEKLFF.

This chain joins TRBV7-9 and TRBJ1-2, with 7 positions matching TRBD1. After removal of 5 bases from V and 4 bases from J, the junction contained 7 bases not matched to a gene. The CDR3 runs 14 residues. Germline V gene sequence: CDR1 SEHNR, CDR2 FQNEAQ (reference sequence). The DNA of the CDR3 is TGTGCCAGCAGCGCGGGACAGACCAGCTATGGCTACACCTTC. Translated, it gives CASSAGQTSYGYTF. Complete variable domain (other parts from reference TRBV7-9 and TRBJ1-2): DTGVSQNPRHKITKRGQNVTFRCDPISEHNRLYWYRQTLGQGPEFLTYFQNEAQLEKSRLLSDRFSAERPKGSFSTLEIQRTEQGDSAMYLCASSAGQTSYGYTFGSGTRLTVV.

The J gene is TRBJ1-4, the V gene TRBV7-2, with a weak D call TRBD1 (5 bases). Per germline, CDR1 SGHTA and CDR2 FQGNSA. With 0 bases removed from V and 7 bases from J, the gap between germline ends came to 6 bases. The CDR3 totals 13 residues. CDR3 nucleotide sequence: TGTGCCAGCAGCTTAGCGGGGGGTGAAAAACTGTTTTTT. It is translated as CASSLAGGEKLFF.

J is TRBJ1-4 and V is TRBV5-1, with D maybe TRBD1 (5 bases). The CDR3 consists of 15 residues. With 0 bases removed from V and 1 base from J, the gap between germline ends came to 7 bases. The V gene's germline CDR1 is SGHRS and CDR2 YFSETQ. The CDR3 DNA reads TGCGCCAGCAGCTTGGTGGGGGGAACTAATGAAAAACTGTTTTTT. It codes for CASSLVGGTNEKLFF. Drawing the rest from reference TRBV5-1 and TRBJ1-4, the complete variable domain is KAGVTQTPRYLIKTRGQQVTLSCSPISGHRSVSWYQQTPGQGLQFLFEYFSETQRNKGNFPGRFSGRQFSNSRSEMNVSTLELGDSALYLCASSLVGGTNEKLFFGSGTQLSVL.